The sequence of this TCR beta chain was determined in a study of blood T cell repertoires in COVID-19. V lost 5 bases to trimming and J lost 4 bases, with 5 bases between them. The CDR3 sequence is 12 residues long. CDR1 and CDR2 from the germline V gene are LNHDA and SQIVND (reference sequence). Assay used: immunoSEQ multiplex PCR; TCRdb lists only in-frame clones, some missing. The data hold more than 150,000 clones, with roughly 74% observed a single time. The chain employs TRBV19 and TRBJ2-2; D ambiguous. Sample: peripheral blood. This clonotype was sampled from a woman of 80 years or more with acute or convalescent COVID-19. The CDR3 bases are TGTGCCAGTAGTGTCCTCACCGGGGAGCTGTTTTTT. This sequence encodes CASSVLTGELFF.